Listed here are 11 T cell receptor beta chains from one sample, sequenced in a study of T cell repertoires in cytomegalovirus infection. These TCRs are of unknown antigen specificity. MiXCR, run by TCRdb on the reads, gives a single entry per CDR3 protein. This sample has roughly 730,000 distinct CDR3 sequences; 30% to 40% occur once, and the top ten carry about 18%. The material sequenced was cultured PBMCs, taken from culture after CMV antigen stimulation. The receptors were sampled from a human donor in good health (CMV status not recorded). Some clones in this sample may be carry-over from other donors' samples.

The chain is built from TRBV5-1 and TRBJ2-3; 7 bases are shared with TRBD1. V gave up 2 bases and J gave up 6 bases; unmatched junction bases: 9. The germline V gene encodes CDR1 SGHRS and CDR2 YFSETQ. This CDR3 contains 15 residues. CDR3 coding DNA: TGCGCCAGCAGCTTCGGGACAGTTGGGATTGATACGCAGTATTTT. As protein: CASSFGTVGIDTQYF.

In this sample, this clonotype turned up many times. The CDR3 region is CASRFVLSSYNSPLHF. CDR3 nucleotides: TGTGCCAGCAGATTCGTACTAAGCTCCTATAATTCACCCCTCCACTTT. This rearrangement joins TRBV7-8 to TRBJ1-6; no clear D gene. CDR3 length: 16 amino acids. Per germline, CDR1 SGHVS and CDR2 FQNEAQ. The V end was cut by 6 bases, the J end by 0 bases, with 12 bases between.

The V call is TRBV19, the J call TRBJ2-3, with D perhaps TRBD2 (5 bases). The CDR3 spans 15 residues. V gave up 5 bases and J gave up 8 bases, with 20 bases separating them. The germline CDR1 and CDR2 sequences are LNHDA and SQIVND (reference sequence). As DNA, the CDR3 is TGTGCCAGTAGTCCTGGAGGAGCCCGTTGGGGTACGCAGTATTTT. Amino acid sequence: CASSPGGARWGTQYF.

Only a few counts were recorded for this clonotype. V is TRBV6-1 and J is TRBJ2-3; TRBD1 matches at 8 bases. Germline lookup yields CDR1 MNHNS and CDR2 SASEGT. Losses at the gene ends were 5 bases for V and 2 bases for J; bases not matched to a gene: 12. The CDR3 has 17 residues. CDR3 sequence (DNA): TGTGCCAGCAGTCGACAGGGGACACCCCTTTACACAGATACGCAGTATTTT. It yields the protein CASSRQGTPLYTDTQYF.

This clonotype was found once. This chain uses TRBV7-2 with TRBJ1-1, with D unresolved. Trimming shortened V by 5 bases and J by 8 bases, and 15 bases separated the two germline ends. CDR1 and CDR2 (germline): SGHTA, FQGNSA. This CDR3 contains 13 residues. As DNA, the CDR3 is TGTGCCAGCAGCACTCGGACGGCCTCGGAAGCTTTCTTT. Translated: CASSTRTASEAFF.

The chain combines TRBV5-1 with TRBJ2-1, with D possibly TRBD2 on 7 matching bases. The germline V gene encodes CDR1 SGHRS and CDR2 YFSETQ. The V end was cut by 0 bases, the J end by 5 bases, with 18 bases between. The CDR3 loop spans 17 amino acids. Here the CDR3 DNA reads TGCGCCAGCAGCTTGGCCGGGCGGGGGCAGGGAAACAATGAGCAGTTCTTC. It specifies CASSLAGRGQGNNEQFF.

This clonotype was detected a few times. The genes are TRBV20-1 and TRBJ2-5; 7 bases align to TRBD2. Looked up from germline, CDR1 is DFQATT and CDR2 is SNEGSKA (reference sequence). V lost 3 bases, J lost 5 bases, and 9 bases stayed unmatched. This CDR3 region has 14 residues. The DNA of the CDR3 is TGCAGTGCTAGGTTGGCGGGAGCGTGGGAGACCCAGTACTTC. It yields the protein CSARLAGAWETQYF.

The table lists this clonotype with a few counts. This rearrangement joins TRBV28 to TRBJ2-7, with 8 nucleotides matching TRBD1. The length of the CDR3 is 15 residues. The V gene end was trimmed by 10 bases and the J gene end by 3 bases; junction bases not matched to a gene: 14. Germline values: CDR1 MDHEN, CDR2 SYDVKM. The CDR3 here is CATSILTTGDYEQYF. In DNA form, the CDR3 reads TGTGCCACCTCAATCCTAACGACAGGGGACTACGAGCAGTACTTC.

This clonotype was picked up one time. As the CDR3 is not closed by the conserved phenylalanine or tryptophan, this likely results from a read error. The chain's CDR3 is CASRTPPLGTQYL. CDR3 bases: TGTGCCAGCAGGACCCCCCCACTGGGTACGCAGTATTTG. The V call is TRBV27, the J call TRBJ2-3; no reliable D call. Trimming cost V 6 bases and J 8 bases, with 15 bases left between them. The V gene's germline CDR1 is MNHEY and CDR2 SMNVEV (reference sequence). The CDR3 consists of 13 residues.

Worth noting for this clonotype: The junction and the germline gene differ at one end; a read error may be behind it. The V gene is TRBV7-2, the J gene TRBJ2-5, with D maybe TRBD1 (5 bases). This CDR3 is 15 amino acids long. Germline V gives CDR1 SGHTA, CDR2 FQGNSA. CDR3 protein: CACSLGRARGETQYF. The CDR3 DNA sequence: TGTGCCTGCAGCTTGGGCAGGGCGAGAGGAGAGACCCAGTACTTC.

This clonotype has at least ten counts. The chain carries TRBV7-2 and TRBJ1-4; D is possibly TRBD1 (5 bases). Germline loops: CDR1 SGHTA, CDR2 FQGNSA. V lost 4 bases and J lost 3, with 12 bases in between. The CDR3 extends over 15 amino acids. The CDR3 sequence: CASSWRGAANEKLFF. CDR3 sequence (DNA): TGTGCCAGCAGCTGGCGAGGGGCCGCTAATGAAAAACTGTTTTTT. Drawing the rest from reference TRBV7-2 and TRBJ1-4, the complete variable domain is GAGVSQSPSNKVTEKGKDVELRCDPISGHTALYWYRQSLGQGLEFLIYFQGNSAPDKSGLPSDRFSAERTGGSVSTLTIQRTQQEDSAVYLCASSWRGAANEKLFFGSGTQLSVL.